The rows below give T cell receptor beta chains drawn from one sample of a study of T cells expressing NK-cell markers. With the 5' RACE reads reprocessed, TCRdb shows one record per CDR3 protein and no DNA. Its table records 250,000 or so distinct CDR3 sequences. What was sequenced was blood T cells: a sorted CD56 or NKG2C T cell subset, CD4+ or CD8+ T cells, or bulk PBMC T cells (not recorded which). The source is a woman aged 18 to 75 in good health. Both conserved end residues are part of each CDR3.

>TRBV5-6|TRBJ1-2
CASTFQGSNGYTF
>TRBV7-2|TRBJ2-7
CASRLSSVDSYEQYF
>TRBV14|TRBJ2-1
CASSQAWGQGLYALYNEQFF
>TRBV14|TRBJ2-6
CASSPPGWDSGANVLTF
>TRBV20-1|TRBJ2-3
CSASWDVAGQDTQYF
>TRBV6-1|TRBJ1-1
CASSQEMNTEAFF
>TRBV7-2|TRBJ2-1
CASSLVEGAYNEQFF
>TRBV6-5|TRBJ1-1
CASSYSYRDWNTEAFF
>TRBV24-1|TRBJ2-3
CATSGQLAGTDTQYF
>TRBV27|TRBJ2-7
CATSRGGGVPYEQYF
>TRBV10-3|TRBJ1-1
CAISDPGQGDTEAFF
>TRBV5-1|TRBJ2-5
CATRTGGGETQYF
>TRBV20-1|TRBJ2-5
CSALSGVGQETQYF
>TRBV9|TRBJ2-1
CASSAAGGTLDEQFF
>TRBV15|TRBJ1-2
CATSWANYGYTF
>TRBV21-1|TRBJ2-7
CASRTSGSVRYEQYF
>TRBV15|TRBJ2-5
CATSSNKETQYF
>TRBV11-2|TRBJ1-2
CASRLNTDYGYTF
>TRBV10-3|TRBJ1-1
CAISEAPDANGEAFF
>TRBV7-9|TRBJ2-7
CASSLARGLGGEQYF
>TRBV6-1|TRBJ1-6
CASSQGDSANSPLHF
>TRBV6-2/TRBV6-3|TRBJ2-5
CASRWTSVRETQYF
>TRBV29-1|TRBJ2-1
CSVDTLGSLYNEQFF
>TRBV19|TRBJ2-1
CASSIRGAGNEQFF
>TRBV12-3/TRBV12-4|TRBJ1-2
CASSLWQTNYGYTF
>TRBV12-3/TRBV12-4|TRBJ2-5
CASSSPSGIQETQYF
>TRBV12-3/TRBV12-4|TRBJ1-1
CASSLGQATEAFF
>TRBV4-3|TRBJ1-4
CASSQDWDGLATNEKLLF
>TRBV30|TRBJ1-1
CAWSGLAGLLGTEAFF
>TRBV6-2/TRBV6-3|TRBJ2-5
CASTMGLPVGETQYF
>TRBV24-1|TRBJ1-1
CATSPQGDDTEAFF
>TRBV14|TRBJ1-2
CASSLGTQYGYTF
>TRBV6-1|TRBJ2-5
CASSLLAISQETQYF
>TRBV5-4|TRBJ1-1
CASSYAGGGAFF